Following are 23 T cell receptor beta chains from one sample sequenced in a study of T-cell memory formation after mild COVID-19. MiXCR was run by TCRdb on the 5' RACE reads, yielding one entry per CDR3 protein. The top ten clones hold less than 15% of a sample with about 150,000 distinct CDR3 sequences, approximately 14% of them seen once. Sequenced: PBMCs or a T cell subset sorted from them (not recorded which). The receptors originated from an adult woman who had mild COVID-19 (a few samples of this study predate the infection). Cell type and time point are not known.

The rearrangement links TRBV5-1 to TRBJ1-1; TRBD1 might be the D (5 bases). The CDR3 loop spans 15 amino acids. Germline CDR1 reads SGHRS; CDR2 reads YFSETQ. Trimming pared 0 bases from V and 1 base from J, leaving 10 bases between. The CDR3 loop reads CASSLAGDGNTEAFF. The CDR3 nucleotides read TGCGCCAGCAGCTTGGCCGGGGACGGGAACACTGAAGCTTTCTTT.

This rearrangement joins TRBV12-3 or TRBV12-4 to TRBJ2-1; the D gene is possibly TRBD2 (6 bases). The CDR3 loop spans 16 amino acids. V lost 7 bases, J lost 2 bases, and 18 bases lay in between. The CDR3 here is CASTFLRGRAYNEQFF. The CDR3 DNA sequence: TGTGCCAGCACCTTCCTTCGGGGGAGAGCCTACAATGAGCAGTTCTTC.

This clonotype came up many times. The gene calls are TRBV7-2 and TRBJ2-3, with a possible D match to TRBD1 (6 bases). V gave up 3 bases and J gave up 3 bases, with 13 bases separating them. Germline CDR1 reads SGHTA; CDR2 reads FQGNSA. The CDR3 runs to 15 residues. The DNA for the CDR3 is TGTGCCAGCAGCTTGACAGGCCTCGGGACAGATACGCAGTATTTT. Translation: CASSLTGLGTDTQYF.

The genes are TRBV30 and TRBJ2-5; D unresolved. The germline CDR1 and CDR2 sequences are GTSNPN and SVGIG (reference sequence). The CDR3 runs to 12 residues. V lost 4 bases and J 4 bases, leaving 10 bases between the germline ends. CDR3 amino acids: CAWNSLVETQYF. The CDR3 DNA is TGTGCCTGGAACAGCTTAGTAGAGACCCAGTACTTC.

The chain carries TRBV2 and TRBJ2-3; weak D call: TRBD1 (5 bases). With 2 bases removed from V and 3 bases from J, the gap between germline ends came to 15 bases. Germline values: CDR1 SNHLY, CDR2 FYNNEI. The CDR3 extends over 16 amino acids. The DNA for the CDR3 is TGTGCCAGCAGTGAAAAAGGGGAAGGGTGGACAGATACGCAGTATTTT. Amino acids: CASSEKGEGWTDTQYF.

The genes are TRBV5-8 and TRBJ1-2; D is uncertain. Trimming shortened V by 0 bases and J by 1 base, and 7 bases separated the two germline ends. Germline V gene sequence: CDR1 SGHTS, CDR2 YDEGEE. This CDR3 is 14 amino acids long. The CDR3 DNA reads TGTGCCAGCAGCTTGGCCGGCATTAACTATGGCTACACCTTC. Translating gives CASSLAGINYGYTF.

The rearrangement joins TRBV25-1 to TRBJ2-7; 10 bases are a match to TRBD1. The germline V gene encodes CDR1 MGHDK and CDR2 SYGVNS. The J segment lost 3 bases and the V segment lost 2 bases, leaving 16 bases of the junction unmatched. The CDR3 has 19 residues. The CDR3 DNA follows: TGTGCCAGCAGTGAACCACAGGCGGGACAGGGGAGATATAGCTACGAGCAGTACTTC. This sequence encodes CASSEPQAGQGRYSYEQYF.

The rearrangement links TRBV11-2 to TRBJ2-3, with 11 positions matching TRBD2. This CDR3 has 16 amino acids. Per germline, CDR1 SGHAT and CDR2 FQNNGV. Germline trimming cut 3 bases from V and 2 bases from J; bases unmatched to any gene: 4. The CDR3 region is CASSFGLAGLTDTQYF. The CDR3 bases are TGTGCCAGCAGCTTTGGACTAGCGGGCCTCACAGATACGCAGTATTTT.

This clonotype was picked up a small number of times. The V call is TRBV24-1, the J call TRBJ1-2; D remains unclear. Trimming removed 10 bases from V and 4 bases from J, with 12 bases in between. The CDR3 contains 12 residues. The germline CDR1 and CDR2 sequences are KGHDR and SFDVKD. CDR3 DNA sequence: TGTGCCACGTCATCCCCAGTCTATGGCTACACCTTC. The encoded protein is CATSSPVYGYTF.

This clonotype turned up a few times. The CDR3 region has the DNA TGTGCCAGCAGCTCCGGCGTCAGACAGGGGTCGTACACCTTC. Translation: CASSSGVRQGSYTF. The genes are TRBV3-1 and TRBJ1-2; 8 positions agree with TRBD1. Germline CDR1 reads LGHDT; CDR2 reads YNNKEL (reference sequence). The V and J ends lost 5 bases and 11 bases, in that order; junction bases with no gene match: 13. CDR3 length: 14 amino acids.

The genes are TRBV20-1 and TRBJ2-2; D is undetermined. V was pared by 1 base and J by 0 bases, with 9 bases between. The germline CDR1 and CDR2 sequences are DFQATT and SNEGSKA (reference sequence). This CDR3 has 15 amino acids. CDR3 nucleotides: TGCAGTGCTAGAGTCCCCCCGTCGAACACCGGGGAGCTGTTTTTT. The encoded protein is CSARVPPSNTGELFF.

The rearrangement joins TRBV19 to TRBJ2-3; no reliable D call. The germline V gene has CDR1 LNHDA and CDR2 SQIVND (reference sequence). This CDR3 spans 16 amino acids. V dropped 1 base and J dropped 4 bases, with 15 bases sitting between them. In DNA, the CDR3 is TGTGCCAGTAGTATAGGCAACTACCCCCTGGCAGATACGCAGTATTTT. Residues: CASSIGNYPLADTQYF.

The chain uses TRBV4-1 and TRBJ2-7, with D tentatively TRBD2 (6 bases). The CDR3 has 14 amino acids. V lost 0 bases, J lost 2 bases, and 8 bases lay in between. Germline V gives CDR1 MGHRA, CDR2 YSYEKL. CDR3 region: CASSQEGEAYEQYF. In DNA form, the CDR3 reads TGCGCCAGCAGCCAAGAAGGGGAGGCCTACGAGCAGTACTTC.

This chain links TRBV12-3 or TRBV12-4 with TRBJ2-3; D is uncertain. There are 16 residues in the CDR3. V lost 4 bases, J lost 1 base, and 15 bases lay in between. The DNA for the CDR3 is TGTGCCAGCAGTTCCTCATTTCCTACGGGCACAGATACGCAGTATTTT. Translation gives CASSSSFPTGTDTQYF.

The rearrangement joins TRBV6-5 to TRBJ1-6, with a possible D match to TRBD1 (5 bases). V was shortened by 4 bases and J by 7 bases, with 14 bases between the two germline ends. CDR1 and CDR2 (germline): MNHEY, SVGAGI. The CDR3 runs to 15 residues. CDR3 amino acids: CASSSGGGRNSPLHF. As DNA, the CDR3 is TGTGCCAGCAGTTCCGGCGGGGGTCGGAATTCACCCCTCCACTTT.

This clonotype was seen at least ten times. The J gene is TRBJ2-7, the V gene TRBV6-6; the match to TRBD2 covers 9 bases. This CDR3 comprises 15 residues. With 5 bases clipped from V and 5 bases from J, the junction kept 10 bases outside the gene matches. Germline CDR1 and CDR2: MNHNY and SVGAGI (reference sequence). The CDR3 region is CASSRGREGLHEQYF. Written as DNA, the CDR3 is TGTGCCAGCAGTCGGGGGCGGGAGGGCCTCCACGAGCAGTACTTC.

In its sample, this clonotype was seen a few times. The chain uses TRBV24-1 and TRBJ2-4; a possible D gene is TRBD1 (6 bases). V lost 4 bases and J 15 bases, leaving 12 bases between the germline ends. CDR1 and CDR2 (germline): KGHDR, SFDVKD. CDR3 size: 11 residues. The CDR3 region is CATSDLQGWYF. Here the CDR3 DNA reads TGTGCCACCAGTGACCTACAGGGTTGGTACTTC.

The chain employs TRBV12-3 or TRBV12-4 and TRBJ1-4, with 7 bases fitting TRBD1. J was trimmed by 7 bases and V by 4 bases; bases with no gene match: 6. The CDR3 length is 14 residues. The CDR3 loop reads CASSSTGLTEKLFF. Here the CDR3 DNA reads TGTGCCAGCAGTTCGACAGGGCTTACTGAAAAACTGTTTTTT.

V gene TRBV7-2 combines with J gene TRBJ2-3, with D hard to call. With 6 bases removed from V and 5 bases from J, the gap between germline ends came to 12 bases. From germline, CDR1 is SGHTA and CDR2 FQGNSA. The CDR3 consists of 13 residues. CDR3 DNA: TGTGCCAGCAGGCCCCCGGGTGGAGATACGCAGTATTTT. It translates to CASRPPGGDTQYF.

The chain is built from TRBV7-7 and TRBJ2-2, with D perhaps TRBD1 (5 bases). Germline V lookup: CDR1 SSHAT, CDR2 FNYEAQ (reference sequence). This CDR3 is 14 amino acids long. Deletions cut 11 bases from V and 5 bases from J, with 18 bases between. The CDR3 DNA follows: TGTGCCGCGGCTGGGTCCCCAGGGACCGGGGAGCTGTTTTTT. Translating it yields CAAAGSPGTGELFF.

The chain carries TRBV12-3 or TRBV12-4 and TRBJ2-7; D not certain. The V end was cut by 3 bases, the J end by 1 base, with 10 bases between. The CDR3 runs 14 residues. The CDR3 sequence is CASSFFDGSYEQYF. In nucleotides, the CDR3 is TGTGCCAGCAGTTTTTTTGACGGATCCTACGAGCAGTACTTC.

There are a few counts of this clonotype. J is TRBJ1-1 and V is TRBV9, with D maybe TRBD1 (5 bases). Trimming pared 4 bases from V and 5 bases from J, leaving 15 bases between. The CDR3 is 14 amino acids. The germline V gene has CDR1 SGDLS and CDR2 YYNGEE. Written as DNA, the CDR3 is TGTGCCAGCAGCCATGACACTCGGGGGACTGAAGCTTTCTTT. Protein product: CASSHDTRGTEAFF.

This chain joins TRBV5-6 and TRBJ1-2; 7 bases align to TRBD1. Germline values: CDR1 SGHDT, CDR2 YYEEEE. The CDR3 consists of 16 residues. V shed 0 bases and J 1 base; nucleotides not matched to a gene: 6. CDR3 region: CASSLAGTELNYGYTF. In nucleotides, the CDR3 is TGTGCCAGCAGCTTGGCCGGGACAGAACTTAACTATGGCTACACCTTC.